Below are 13 T cell receptor beta chains sequenced from a single sample in a study of blood T cell repertoires in COVID-19. Sequencing used immunoSEQ multiplex PCR; TCRdb keeps in-frame clones, though not all of them. The sample records some 140,000 clones, less than 80% being singletons. Specimen: peripheral blood. Receptor source: a man aged 55-75 years with acute or convalescent COVID-19.

This clone was observed a few times. The genes are TRBV12-3 or TRBV12-4 and TRBJ1-1; D is undetermined. The CDR3 is 13 residues long. The V and J ends lost 3 bases and 3 bases respectively, with 8 bases between them. CDR3 amino acids: CASSLSQDTEAFF. CDR3 coding DNA: TGTGCCAGCAGTTTGAGTCAGGACACTGAAGCTTTCTTT.

This clone was recorded a few times. V and J are TRBV19 and TRBJ2-7, with D possibly being TRBD1 (6 bases). V was clipped by 2 bases and J by 4 bases, with 15 bases between them. CDR1 is LNHDA, CDR2 SQIVND, per germline (reference sequence). There are 15 residues in the CDR3. CDR3 sequence (DNA): TGTGCCAGTAGTATAAAGGGATCAGGGGCATACGAGCAGTACTTC. Translation gives CASSIKGSGAYEQYF.

The gene calls are TRBV28 and TRBJ2-7, with 9 bases fitting TRBD2. Germline loops: CDR1 MDHEN, CDR2 SYDVKM. The J segment lost 3 bases and the V segment lost 2 bases, leaving 5 bases of the junction unmatched. The CDR3 runs 15 residues. CDR3 sequence (DNA): TGTGCCAGCAGTTTAGCCCTAGCGGGACACTACGAGCAGTACTTC. Translation gives CASSLALAGHYEQYF.

The chain has TRBV5-1 and TRBJ1-4; 7 nucleotides line up with TRBD1. Per the germline V gene, CDR1 is SGHRS and CDR2 is YFSETQ. This CDR3 comprises 18 residues. The trim removed 4 bases at V and 4 bases at J, leaving 16 bases unmatched. The CDR3 coding sequence is TGCGCCAGCAGCACAACCGGGACAGACTATCGTCGTAATGAAAAACTGTTTTTT. Its translation is CASSTTGTDYRRNEKLFF.

This clone was observed a handful of times. V gene TRBV2 combines with J gene TRBJ2-1, with 7 bases fitting TRBD2. The V gene end was trimmed by 6 bases and the J gene end by 9 bases; junction bases not matched to a gene: 11. Germline CDR1 is SNHLY and CDR2 is FYNNEI. The length of the CDR3 is 14 residues. The CDR3 sequence: CASSASGRRGEQFF. The CDR3 region has the DNA TGTGCCAGCAGCGCTAGCGGAAGGAGGGGTGAGCAGTTCTTC.

A single count supports this clone. The chain uses TRBV18 and TRBJ1-4; D gene unclear. This CDR3 contains 18 residues. Trimming removed 3 bases from V and 2 bases from J, with 19 bases in between. Germline V lookup: CDR1 KGHSH, CDR2 LQKENI. The CDR3 here is CASSPTAQSTATNEKLFF. CDR3 nucleotides: TGTGCCAGCTCACCTACCGCTCAGTCCACCGCCACTAATGAAAAACTGTTTTTT.

The rearrangement joins TRBV7-2 to TRBJ2-1; 8 bases fit TRBD2. The CDR3 is 13 amino acids. V shed 1 base, J shed 15 bases, and the junction held 8 bases outside the gene matches. Looked up from germline, CDR1 is SGHTA and CDR2 is FQGNSA. Here the CDR3 reads CASSLEGAGEGFF. Written as DNA, the CDR3 is TGTGCCAGCAGCTTAGAGGGAGCGGGAGAGGGGTTCTTC.

The chain links TRBV9 to TRBJ1-1, with D unclear. V dropped 0 bases and J dropped 1 base, with 7 bases sitting between them. The CDR3 extends over 14 amino acids. Per the germline V gene, CDR1 is SGDLS and CDR2 is YYNGEE. This CDR3 reads CASSVAQENTEAFF. The CDR3 DNA reads as TGTGCCAGCAGCGTAGCGCAGGAGAACACTGAAGCTTTCTTT.

V gene TRBV7-6 combines with J gene TRBJ1-2; TRBD1 matches at 9 bases. The ends lost 6 bases at V and 3 bases at J; junction bases unmatched: 11. The germline V gene encodes CDR1 SGHVS and CDR2 FNYEAQ. The CDR3 totals 16 residues. The CDR3 DNA follows: TGTGCCAGCAGTCCCCGGGACAGGGAGTCCTACTATGGCTACACCTTC. Its translation is CASSPRDRESYYGYTF.

CDR3 nucleotides: TGTGCCTGGAGTTCCCGGGGGGACATTCAGTACTTC. Translation: CAWSSRGDIQYF. The chain employs TRBV30 and TRBJ2-4, with 7 bases matching TRBD2. Germline V gene sequence: CDR1 GTSNPN, CDR2 SVGIG (reference sequence). V lost 2 bases, J lost 8 bases, and 3 bases stayed unmatched. This CDR3 comprises 12 residues.

This chain connects TRBV4-2 to TRBJ1-4, with 12 positions matching TRBD1. This CDR3 spans 19 amino acids. Per the germline V gene, CDR1 is LGHNA and CDR2 is YNFKEQ. Trimming at V came to 2 bases and at J to 7 bases, leaving 14 bases not matched to a gene. The CDR3 sequence: CASSQMVGQGAYLSEKLFF. For the CDR3, the DNA is TGTGCCAGCAGCCAAATGGTGGGACAGGGGGCTTATTTGAGTGAAAAACTGTTTTTT.

This clone is a singleton in its sample. CDR3 sequence (DNA): TGCGCCAGCAGAGGGGAGGACTCTAACAGCGGGCAGTTCTTC. The encoded protein is CASRGEDSNSGQFF. V is TRBV5-1 and J is TRBJ2-1; a possible D gene is TRBD2 (6 bases). Trimming left V 5 bases short and J 12 bases short, with 21 bases between. The germline CDR1 and CDR2 sequences are SGHRS and YFSETQ. CDR3 length: 14 residues.

The chain links TRBV6-5 to TRBJ2-1; 13 bases match TRBD2. Trimming took 6 bases from V and 4 from J; bases not matched to a gene: 3. Germline-derived CDR1 and CDR2 are MNHEY and SVGAGI. The CDR3 consists of 15 residues. CDR3 region: CASSKTSGGYNEQFF. The CDR3, as DNA: TGTGCCAGCAGCAAGACTAGCGGGGGGTACAATGAGCAGTTCTTC.